The text below deals with one T cell receptor (beta chain). Some clones are missing from TCRdb's copy, which holds only in-frame ones; the method was immunoSEQ multiplex PCR. This table has tens of thousands of clones, 85% to 95% appearing once. The sample comes from a study of T cell changes during pregnancy in multiple sclerosis. Germline assignment: CDR1 MDHEN and CDR2 SYDVKM. CDR3 length: 15 amino acids. Germline trimming cut 3 bases from V and 5 bases from J; bases unmatched to any gene: 6. The source material was peripheral blood, sampled in the third trimester of pregnancy. The rearrangement joins TRBV28 to TRBJ2-7, with 11 bases aligning to TRBD2. The sequence was obtained from a female donor with multiple sclerosis, enrolled in a pregnancy study. CDR3 in amino acids: CASSLQLAGVNEQYF. Written as DNA, the CDR3 is TGTGCCAGCAGTTTGCAACTAGCGGGAGTTAACGAGCAGTACTTC.